Listed below are T cell receptor beta chains from one sample, sequenced in a study of cytomegalovirus exposure and HLA in healthy donors. This table comes from immunoSEQ multiplex PCR, and its TCRdb copy is limited to in-frame clones, with some not included. The table shows around 100,000 clones, with about four fifths occurring only once. The material sequenced was PBMCs. Receptor source: a female donor in good health and CMV-seropositive. Both conserved end residues are part of each CDR3. D genes are given only for firm matches. Size values are once, few and many counts, or a class for expanded clones, and some rows have none.

abundance | d_gene | j_gene | v_gene | CDR3nt | CDR3aa
once | TRBD2 | TRBJ2-3 | TRBV4-2 | TGTGCCAGCAGCCTGACTAGCGGGGGGCGCACAGATACGCAGTATTTT | CASSLTSGGRTDTQYF
NA | NA | TRBJ2-1 | TRBV6-5 | TGTGCCAGCAGTCTCCGAGGGGGCTCCTACAATGAGCAGTTCTTC | CASSLRGGSYNEQFF
once | NA | TRBJ1-2 | TRBV7-9 | TGTGCCAGCAGCTTACTTGGGGACATCTATGGCTACACCTTC | CASSLLGDIYGYTF
few | NA | TRBJ2-5 | TRBV2 | TGTGCCAGCAGCGGCCTAGCGAAAGAGACCCAGTACTTC | CASSGLAKETQYF
NA | TRBD1 | TRBJ2-7 | TRBV27 | TGTGCCAAGACAGGGCCTTACGAGCAGTACTTC | CAKTGPYEQYF
NA | NA | TRBJ2-7 | TRBV10-3 | TGTGCCATCAGTGAGTCGACTCGAACCTCCTACGAGCAGTACTTC | CAISESTRTSYEQYF
NA | NA | TRBJ2-6 | TRBV4-1 | TGCGCCAGCAGCCAAGATGGCAGGGCCGGGGCCAACGTCCTGACTTTC | CASSQDGRAGANVLTF
NA | TRBD2 | TRBJ2-1 | TRBV13 | TGTGCCAGCAGCTTTCGGGGTGCGGGAGAACCCTACAATGAGCAGTTCTTC | CASSFRGAGEPYNEQFF
once | NA | TRBJ1-2 | TRBV15 | TGTGCCACCAGCAGAGAAAGAGGCTATGGCTACACCTTC | CATSRERGYGYTF
NA | NA | TRBJ2-7 | TRBV13 | TGTGCCAGCAGCGAGGGACACGCACCCTACGAGCAGTACTTC | CASSEGHAPYEQYF
NA | TRBD1 | TRBJ1-4 | TRBV29-1 | TGCAGCGTTTCGACAGGGGGCGGGCGTAATGAAAAACTGTTTTTT | CSVSTGGGRNEKLFF